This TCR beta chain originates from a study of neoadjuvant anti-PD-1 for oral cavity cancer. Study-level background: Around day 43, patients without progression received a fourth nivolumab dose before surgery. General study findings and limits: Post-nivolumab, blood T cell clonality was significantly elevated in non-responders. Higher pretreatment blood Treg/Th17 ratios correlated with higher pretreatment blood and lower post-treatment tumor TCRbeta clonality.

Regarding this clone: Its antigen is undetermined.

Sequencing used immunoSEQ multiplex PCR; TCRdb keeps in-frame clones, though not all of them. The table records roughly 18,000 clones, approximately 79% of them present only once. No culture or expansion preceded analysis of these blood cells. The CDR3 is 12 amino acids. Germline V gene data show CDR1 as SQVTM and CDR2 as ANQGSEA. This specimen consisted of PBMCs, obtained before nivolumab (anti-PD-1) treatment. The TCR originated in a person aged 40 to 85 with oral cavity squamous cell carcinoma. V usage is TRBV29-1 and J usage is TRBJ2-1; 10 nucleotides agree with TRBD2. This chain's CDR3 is CTGGTSVLEQFF. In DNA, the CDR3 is TGCACGGGAGGGACTAGCGTCCTTGAGCAGTTCTTC.